The 10 T cell receptor beta chains in this list originate from one sample, sequenced in a study of blood T cell repertoires in COVID-19. Some clones are missing from TCRdb's copy, which holds only in-frame ones; the method was immunoSEQ multiplex PCR. The sample records about 220,000 clones, around 82% being singletons. Sequences were obtained from peripheral blood. These receptors came from a woman of 80 years or more with acute or convalescent COVID-19.

The chain has TRBV5-1 and TRBJ1-5, with a weak D call TRBD1 (6 bases). The length of the CDR3 is 15 residues. Germline V CDR1 and CDR2: SGHRS, YFSETQ. V was trimmed by 4 bases and J by 3 bases, leaving 14 bases between them. CDR3 in DNA: TGCGCCAGCAGCCAGACAGGCGCCTTCAATCAGCCCCAGCATTTT. Its protein is CASSQTGAFNQPQHF.

The chain recombines TRBV21-1 with TRBJ1-5. TRBV21-1 is given as a pseudogene. The CDR3 has 15 residues. This CDR3 reads CASSYNSGDNQPQHF. DNA for the CDR3: TGTGCCAGCAGCTACAATTCCGGGGATAATCAGCCCCAGCATTTT.

This chain uses TRBV5-1 with TRBJ2-1; D possibly corresponds to TRBD1 (7 bases). This CDR3 region has 16 residues. V lost 4 bases, J lost 4 bases, and 18 bases lay in between. Germline V gene lookup returns CDR1 SGHRS and CDR2 YFSETQ. The DNA for the CDR3 is TGCGCCAGCAGCCAGGGGGGTCGCACAACATACAATGAGCAGTTCTTC. As protein: CASSQGGRTTYNEQFF.

The chain couples TRBV7-2 to TRBJ1-2; D perhaps matches TRBD1 (6 bases). Per germline, CDR1 SGHTA and CDR2 FQGNSA. CDR3 length: 13 residues. Between the trimmed V and J ends, which lost 1 base and 3 bases, there was a span of 6 bases. CDR3: CASSLGTDYGYTF. CDR3 DNA: TGTGCCAGCAGCTTAGGGACAGACTATGGCTACACCTTC.

The chain links TRBV19 to TRBJ1-5; D not resolved. The CDR3 covers 16 residues. Between the trimmed V and J ends, which lost 2 bases and 2 bases, there was a span of 13 bases. CDR1 LNHDA and CDR2 SQIVND come from the germline V gene (reference sequence). Here the CDR3 DNA reads TGTGCCAGTAGTATATTGGGAGTTACCGGCAATCAGCCCCAGCATTTT. Residues: CASSILGVTGNQPQHF.

The genes are TRBV9 and TRBJ1-2; D unclear. This CDR3 is built from 13 residues. V was cut by 4 bases and J by 8 bases, with 15 bases left in between. Germline lookup yields CDR1 SGDLS and CDR2 YYNGEE. For the CDR3, the DNA is TGTGCCAGCAGCTCGAGGACTGCCGGGGGCTACACCTTC. The encoded protein is CASSSRTAGGYTF.

The rearrangement uses TRBV19 and TRBJ1-6, with D maybe TRBD1 (5 bases). Germline assignment: CDR1 LNHDA and CDR2 SQIVND (reference sequence). Trimming removed 7 bases from V and 5 bases from J, with 15 bases in between. The length of the CDR3 is 15 residues. The CDR3 loop is CASTQQATDNSPLHF. CDR3 in DNA: TGTGCCAGTACTCAACAGGCAACGGATAATTCACCCCTCCACTTT.

In this sample, this clone turned up a few times. The V gene is TRBV18, the J gene TRBJ1-5, with a possible D match to TRBD1 (5 bases). The CDR3 is made up of 13 amino acids. The V gene lost 5 bases and the J gene lost 0 bases, with 5 bases spanning the gap. Per germline, CDR1 KGHSH and CDR2 LQKENI. CDR3 sequence reads: CASSGASNQPQHF. CDR3 sequence (DNA): TGTGCCAGCTCAGGGGCTAGCAATCAGCCCCAGCATTTT.

V is TRBV12-3 or TRBV12-4 and J is TRBJ1-2; D unresolved. The V end lost 3 bases, the J end lost 8 bases, and 10 bases lay between the germline ends. The CDR3 extends over 12 amino acids. The CDR3 region has the DNA TGTGCCAGCAGTTTTGCAGGTTTGGGCTACACCTTC. This encodes CASSFAGLGYTF.

The CDR3 protein is CASNKGRGANNEQFF. Written as DNA, the CDR3 is TGTGCCAGCAATAAAGGGCGGGGGGCGAACAATGAGCAGTTCTTC. This sequence joins TRBV11-3 and TRBJ2-1; 8 positions agree with TRBD2. CDR1 is SGHNT, CDR2 YENEEA, per germline. CDR3 length: 15 residues. V shed 7 bases and J 5 bases; nucleotides not matched to a gene: 10.